Listed below are T cell receptor beta chains from one sample, sequenced in a study of blood T cell repertoires in COVID-19. Using immunoSEQ multiplex PCR, the repertoire was profiled, and TCRdb retains in-frame clones only, with some absent. The table lists about 260,000 clones, approximately 88% of them singletons. Sequencing was done on a sample of peripheral blood. These receptor sequences come from a woman between 70 and 85 years old with COVID-19, enrolled during active disease. Each CDR3 is given with its conserved first and last residue. A D gene is named only where the DNA matches it firmly. The size entry is marked missing in some rows and otherwise reads once, few, many or a size class.

>NA|TRBV19|TRBJ1-5|TRBD1
TGTGCCAGTAGTTTAAGAGGGGGCCAGAGCAATCAGCCCCAGCATTTT
CASSLRGGQSNQPQHF
>once|TRBV4-2|TRBJ2-7|TRBD1
TGTGCCAGCAGCCAAGGGGTGACAGGGGTCCCCTACGAGCAGTACTTC
CASSQGVTGVPYEQYF
>NA|TRBV4-1|TRBJ2-5|TRBD1
TGCGCCAGCAGCAAGGACAGGGAGACCCAGTACTTC
CASSKDRETQYF
>NA|TRBV9|TRBJ2-5|NA
TGTGCCAGCAGCGTAGCAGGGGGGCCACCCGAAGAGACCCAGTACTTC
CASSVAGGPPEETQYF
>NA|TRBV5-6|TRBJ1-4|NA
TGTGCCAGCAGCTTGGGAGGTCTCAATGAAAAACTGTTTTTT
CASSLGGLNEKLFF
>NA|TRBV19|TRBJ2-3|NA
TGTGCCAGTAGGGAGGGTGGCGGCACAGATACGCAGTATTTT
CASREGGGTDTQYF
>NA|TRBV6-2/TRBV6-3|TRBJ1-1|NA
TGTGCCAGCAGTTGGGCGAACACTGAAGCTTTCTTT
CASSWANTEAFF
>NA|TRBV5-4|TRBJ2-5|NA
TGTGCCAGCAGTGTTCCAGGCCCGGGAAAACAAGAGACCCAGTACTTC
CASSVPGPGKQETQYF
>NA|TRBV5-1|TRBJ2-1|NA
TGCGCCAGCAGCGTGATAGCGGAGCTCTACAATGAGCAGTTCTTC
CASSVIAELYNEQFF
>NA|TRBV27|TRBJ2-7|TRBD2
TGTGCCAGCAGTACAATAGCCCCCCTAGCGGGAGGGCTCGAGCAGTACTTC
CASSTIAPLAGGLEQYF
>once|TRBV9|TRBJ2-5|NA
TGTGCCAGCAGCGAGACAGGCGGAGAGACCCAGTACTTC
CASSETGGETQYF
>NA|TRBV5-1|TRBJ2-1|TRBD1
TGCGCCAGCAGCTTGGCTACGGGACAGGCATGGTTCTTC
CASSLATGQAWFF
>NA|TRBV6-5|TRBJ1-1|TRBD1
TGTGCCAGCAGTCCCCAGGGGGACACTGAAGCTTTCTTT
CASSPQGDTEAFF
>NA|TRBV5-1|TRBJ2-6|NA
TGCGCCAGCAGCTTAGGGGTCGTCTCTGGGGCCAACGTCCTGACTTTC
CASSLGVVSGANVLTF
>few|TRBV5-1|TRBJ1-2|TRBD1
TGCGCCAGCAGCTTGACCGCGCGGGACAGGGCAAACGGCTACACCTTC
CASSLTARDRANGYTF
>NA|TRBV30|TRBJ1-1|NA
TGTGCCTGGAGTGGGCTCCCCCTTTATGAAGCTTTCTTT
CAWSGLPLYEAFF
>NA|TRBV19|TRBJ2-7|TRBD2
TGTGCCAGTAGTCGGACTAGCGGGAGCTCCTACGAGCAGTACTTC
CASSRTSGSSYEQYF
>NA|TRBV6-2/TRBV6-3|TRBJ1-2|NA
TGTGCCAGCAGTCCGGACTTCTATGGCTACACCTTC
CASSPDFYGYTF
>NA|TRBV7-2|TRBJ1-1|NA
TGTGCCAGCAGCCTAAACACTGAAGCTTTCTTT
CASSLNTEAFF
>NA|TRBV6-5|TRBJ2-1|TRBD2
TGTGCCAGCATCCCTAGCGGGAGTGTCAATGAGCAGTTCTTC
CASIPSGSVNEQFF
>NA|TRBV18|TRBJ1-2|TRBD1
TGTGCCAGCTCAACCGACAGGGAAGCTAACTATGGCTACACCTTC
CASSTDREANYGYTF
>NA|TRBV7-2|TRBJ2-1|TRBD2
TGTGCCAGCAGCAAGACTAGCGCTGAGCAGTTCTTC
CASSKTSAEQFF
>NA|TRBV30|TRBJ1-4|NA
TGTGCCTGGCAGACAGGCCCAACTAATGAAAAACTGTTTTTT
CAWQTGPTNEKLFF
>NA|TRBV19|TRBJ2-3|TRBD2
TGTGCCAGTAGTGGGCGACTAGCGGGGCAGGCAGATACGCAGTATTTT
CASSGRLAGQADTQYF
>NA|TRBV2|TRBJ2-7|TRBD2
TGTGCCAGCGAAGGTATGACTAGCGCCACCTACGAGCAGTACTTC
CASEGMTSATYEQYF
>NA|TRBV28|TRBJ1-6|NA
TGTGCCAGCAAGGGGTCTCCTCGGGACTATTCACCCCTCCACTTT
CASKGSPRDYSPLHF
>NA|TRBV6-2/TRBV6-3|TRBJ1-1|NA
TGTGCCAGCAGTTACTTAGGGGACACTGAAGCTTTCTTT
CASSYLGDTEAFF
>NA|TRBV18|TRBJ1-4|NA
TGTGCCAGCTCACCGCAGGGGTCGGGTGAAAAACTGTTTTTT
CASSPQGSGEKLFF
>NA|TRBV9|TRBJ2-1|TRBD2
TGTGCCAGCAGCGTAGCATATGGGACTAGCAGCAATGAGCAGTTCTTC
CASSVAYGTSSNEQFF
>NA|TRBV7-6|TRBJ2-3|NA
TGTGCCAGCAGCGAAGAGGAGTTAGATACGCAGTATTTT
CASSEEELDTQYF
>NA|TRBV6-1|TRBJ2-6|NA
TGTGCCAGCAGTGAAAGGGGGTTGGGGGCCAACGTCCTGACTTTC
CASSERGLGANVLTF
>few|TRBV4-1|TRBJ2-7|NA
TGCGCCAGCAGCCACCCCGGACTACGTGCTCAGACTCGTGCCTACGAGCAGTACTTC
CASSHPGLRAQTRAYEQYF
>NA|TRBV9|TRBJ1-1|NA
TGTGCCAGCAGCGTAGTTACAGACAACACTGAAGCTTTCTTT
CASSVVTDNTEAFF
>NA|TRBV3-1/TRBV3-2|TRBJ2-3|TRBD2
TGTGCCAGCAGCCAAGGGCCCCCGGGACTAGGGATGTATTTT
CASSQGPPGLGMYF
>NA|TRBV5-4|TRBJ2-3|NA
TGTGCCAGCATCGAGGACTTTGCTAGCACAGATACGCAGTATTTT
CASIEDFASTDTQYF
>NA|TRBV24-1|TRBJ1-1|TRBD1
TGTGCCACCAGTGATTGGGACAGGGGGCGAGGCACTGAAGCTTTCTTT
CATSDWDRGRGTEAFF
>once|TRBV11-3|TRBJ2-3|TRBD2
TGTGCCAGCAGCTTAGGTATAGCGGGATCGGATACGCAGTATTTT
CASSLGIAGSDTQYF
>NA|TRBV5-1|TRBJ1-5|NA
TGCGCCAGCAGTTTAGACACATATAGCAATCAGCCCCAGCATTTT
CASSLDTYSNQPQHF
>NA|TRBV12-3/TRBV12-4|TRBJ2-1|TRBD2
TGTGCCAGCAACCTAGCGGGAGAGGGTGAGCAGTTCTTC
CASNLAGEGEQFF
>NA|TRBV25-1|TRBJ1-1|TRBD1
TGTGCCAGCAGGGACTCGGGACAGTTGAACACTGAAGCTTTCTTT
CASRDSGQLNTEAFF
>few|TRBV5-1|TRBJ2-1|TRBD2
TGCGCCAGCAGCATCGATGGAGGACTAGCGCGAAACAATGAGCAGTTCTTC
CASSIDGGLARNNEQFF
>NA|TRBV5-1|TRBJ2-7|TRBD1
TGCGCCAGCAGCTTGGAGCCGGGACAGGCAACCTACGAGCAGTACTTC
CASSLEPGQATYEQYF
>NA|TRBV3-1/TRBV3-2|TRBJ2-5|NA
TGTGCCAGCAGCCAAGATTGGGGGACAAGTACCCAGTACTTC
CASSQDWGTSTQYF
>NA|TRBV7-3|TRBJ1-1|NA
TGTGCCAGCAGCGCTCAGGGAAACACTGAAGCTTTCTTT
CASSAQGNTEAFF
>NA|TRBV4-2|TRBJ2-7|NA
TGTGCCAGCAGCCAAGATCCGGGGTTGTACGAGCAGTACTTC
CASSQDPGLYEQYF
>NA|TRBV19|TRBJ1-2|NA
TGTGCCAGTAGTACCCTTCAGGGCGCGGATGGCTACACCTTC
CASSTLQGADGYTF
>NA|TRBV5-1|TRBJ1-2|TRBD1
TGCGCCAGCAGCTTGGGGGACAGGGGGCGCGAAGGCTACACCTTC
CASSLGDRGREGYTF
>NA|TRBV5-1|TRBJ1-3|TRBD1
TGCGCCAGCACCAACGACAGGGCTGGAAACACCATATATTTT
CASTNDRAGNTIYF
>NA|TRBV19|TRBJ2-5|NA
TGTGCCAGTAGTATAGGCGGCGGGGCCCAGTACTTC
CASSIGGGAQYF
>NA|TRBV3-1/TRBV3-2|TRBJ1-3|NA
TGTGCCAGCAGCCCTCTCCGAGGCCTCTCTGGAAACACCATATATTTT
CASSPLRGLSGNTIYF
>NA|TRBV5-6|TRBJ2-4|TRBD2
TGTGCCAGCAGCACGACTCGAGCGGGAGGTACGAACATTCAGTACTTC
CASSTTRAGGTNIQYF
>once|TRBV7-6|TRBJ2-1|TRBD2
TGTGCCAGCAGCTTAGCGATACTAGCGCAGAAGGGTAATGAGCAGTTCTTC
CASSLAILAQKGNEQFF
>NA|TRBV7-2|TRBJ2-7|TRBD2
TGTGCCAGCAGCTTCTGGTCAGGGAGGGGTGGCGAGCAGTACTTC
CASSFWSGRGGEQYF
>NA|TRBV5-1|TRBJ1-1|TRBD1
TGCGCCAGCAGCCAAGGACAGGGAATGAACACTGAAGCTTTCTTT
CASSQGQGMNTEAFF